Listed here are 7 T cell receptor beta chains from one sample, sequenced in a study of cytomegalovirus exposure and HLA in healthy donors. 60 Vbeta and 13 Jbeta primers were used in PCR. Sequenced by immunoSEQ multiplex PCR; TCRdb stores in-frame clones only, minus some. Found here are 200,000 to 250,000 clones, 80% to 90% of them singletons; the top ten hold approximately 1%. Material: PBMCs. The receptors come from a woman younger than 30 in good health and CMV-seronegative.

The rearrangement uses TRBV19 and TRBJ2-3; D may be TRBD2 (6 bases). V dropped 5 bases and J dropped 0 bases, with 12 bases sitting between them. Germline V gene sequence: CDR1 LNHDA, CDR2 SQIVND (reference sequence). The CDR3 is 15 residues long. The CDR3 DNA sequence: TGTGCCAGTAGTCTCATAGCGGCCAGCACAGATACGCAGTATTTT. It translates to CASSLIAASTDTQYF.

This chain links TRBV15 with TRBJ2-7; 10 bases align to TRBD2. Germline trimming cut 0 bases from V and 0 bases from J; bases unmatched to any gene: 5. Per germline, CDR1 LNHNV and CDR2 YYDKDF (reference sequence). This CDR3 has 17 amino acids. The CDR3 DNA reads TGTGCCACCAGCAGAGAGTATAGCGGGGGGACCTCCTACGAGCAGTACTTC. This codes for CATSREYSGGTSYEQYF.

This chain links TRBV7-9 with TRBJ2-7; 7 positions agree with TRBD1. Unmatched junction bases numbered 3, after V lost 4 bases and J lost 3 bases. The CDR3 extends over 13 amino acids. The germline V gene encodes CDR1 SEHNR and CDR2 FQNEAQ (reference sequence). CDR3 amino acids: CASSSGTVYEQYF. As DNA, the CDR3 is TGTGCCAGCAGCTCGGGGACAGTCTACGAGCAGTACTTC. The whole variable domain, filled in from reference TRBV7-9 and TRBJ2-7, reads DTGVSQNPRHKITKRGQNVTFRCDPISEHNRLYWYRQTLGQGPEFLTYFQNEAQLEKSRLLSDRFSAERPKGSFSTLEIQRTEQGDSAMYLCASSSGTVYEQYFGPGTRLTVT.

V usage is TRBV7-2 and J usage is TRBJ2-1, with unresolved D. V was pared by 2 bases and J by 4 bases, with 6 bases between. The germline V gene has CDR1 SGHTA and CDR2 FQGNSA. This CDR3 spans 13 amino acids. The CDR3, as DNA: TGTGCCAGCAGCTTAATGAGGTACAATGAGCAGTTCTTC. This encodes CASSLMRYNEQFF. The full variable domain, in which reference TRBV7-2 and TRBJ2-1 provide the parts outside the CDR3, is GAGVSQSPSNKVTEKGKDVELRCDPISGHTALYWYRQSLGQGLEFLIYFQGNSAPDKSGLPSDRFSAERTGGSVSTLTIQRTQQEDSAVYLCASSLMRYNEQFFGPGTRLTVL.

V gene TRBV6-4 combines with J gene TRBJ2-7; 9 bases fit TRBD1. The CDR3 totals 15 residues. V was clipped by 4 bases and J by 6 bases; unmatched bases: 10. From germline, CDR1 is MRHNA and CDR2 SNTAGT. This CDR3 reads CASSVGGTGHCEQYF. CDR3 sequence (DNA): TGTGCCAGCAGTGTAGGAGGGACAGGGCATTGCGAGCAGTACTTC.

The rearrangement uses TRBV7-9 and TRBJ2-1; 7 bases match TRBD2. The CDR3 covers 16 residues. V trimming: 1 base; J trimming: 4 bases; junction bases outside the gene matches: 7. CDR1 SEHNR and CDR2 FQNEAQ come from the germline V gene (reference sequence). As DNA, the CDR3 is TGTGCCAGCAGCTTAGTTCCTAGCGGATTTTACAATGAGCAGTTCTTC. Its protein product is CASSLVPSGFYNEQFF.

This clone was counted only a few times. The CDR3 sequence: CASSPGRQGMEAFF. The CDR3 DNA reads as TGTGCCAGCAGCCCAGGCAGACAGGGGATGGAGGCTTTCTTT. The chain employs TRBV7-8 and TRBJ1-1, with 8 bases lining up with TRBD1. V shed 5 bases, J shed 11 bases, and the junction held 13 bases outside the gene matches. Germline values: CDR1 SGHVS, CDR2 FQNEAQ. This CDR3 spans 14 amino acids.